This TCR beta chain was retrieved from a study of long-term antiretroviral therapy in people with HIV. The CDR3 contains 15 residues. CDR1 MNHEY and CDR2 SMNVEV come from the germline V gene (reference sequence). V dropped 8 bases and J dropped 3 bases, with 16 bases sitting between them. The authors ran the immunoSEQ assay, v3.0, at survey level. Data came from immunoSEQ multiplex PCR; TCRdb stores just in-frame clones and leaves some out. The sample lists some 24,000 clones; over 65% were seen once. The V gene is TRBV27, the J gene TRBJ2-2; tentative D call: TRBD1 (5 bases). The receptor was isolated from a man aged 25-45 years with HIV. This sample comprised unsorted PBMCs, obtained 4.4 years after starting antiretroviral therapy. CDR3 bases: TGTGCCAGCGTTCTCGTAGGGGCCGACACCGGGGAGCTGTTTTTT. Encoded protein: CASVLVGADTGELFF.